A single sample gave rise to the 6 T cell receptor beta chains below, sequenced in a study of cytomegalovirus exposure and HLA in healthy donors (dated by TCRdb to 2017 to 2019). Library generation was performed with the immunoSEQ multiplex PCR assay. The multiplex PCR relied on a mix of 60 forward primers for TCR Vbeta segments and 13 reverse primers for TCR Jbeta segments. TCRdb took over this immuneACCESS table, retaining in-frame rearrangements with V and J assigned. Such tables are incomplete; in checked studies, under half of the missing clones stem from an unresolved V gene, and the remainder is unexplained. This specimen's table enumerates 40,000 to 50,000 clones. The ten largest clones represent more than 1.5% of the sample. The sample was PBMCs. All receptors derive from a woman in her twenties or thirties in good health and CMV-seronegative.

The V gene is TRBV29-1, the J gene TRBJ1-1; D gene unclear. The V end was cut by 4 bases, the J end by 1 base, with 7 bases between. The CDR3 runs 12 residues. Germline-derived CDR1 and CDR2 are SQVTM and ANQGSEA. The CDR3 reads CSVGQANTEAFF. The CDR3, as DNA: TGCAGCGTTGGGCAGGCGAACACTGAAGCTTTCTTT.

The chain joins TRBV30 to TRBJ1-4; TRBD1 aligns across 9 bases. The V gene end was trimmed by 2 bases and the J gene end by 8 bases; junction bases not matched to a gene: 9. The CDR3 runs 15 residues. CDR1 is GTSNPN and CDR2 is SVGIG in the germline V gene (reference sequence). Written as DNA, the CDR3 is TGTGCCTGGAGTCCTTGGACAGGGGTAGGGGAAAAACTGTTTTTT. It specifies CAWSPWTGVGEKLFF.

The rearrangement joins TRBV6-6 to TRBJ1-2; 9 bases agree with TRBD1. Germline V gene sequence: CDR1 MNHNY, CDR2 SVGAGI (reference sequence). Trimming at V came to 0 bases and at J to 5 bases, leaving 1 base not matched to a gene. The CDR3 contains 14 residues. For the CDR3, the DNA is TGTGCCAGCAGTTACTCAGACAGGGGGTATGGCTACACCTTC. This codes for CASSYSDRGYGYTF.

The rearrangement links TRBV4-1 to TRBJ2-7; TRBD1 matches 9 bases. CDR3 length equals 17 residues. Germline assignment: CDR1 MGHRA and CDR2 YSYEKL. The trim removed 1 base at V and 0 bases at J, leaving 7 bases unmatched. CDR3: CASSQGLVDRGSYEQYF. In DNA form, the CDR3 reads TGCGCCAGCAGCCAAGGCCTAGTGGACAGGGGCTCCTACGAGCAGTACTTC.

V is TRBV19 and J is TRBJ1-2, with TRBD1 matching over 8 bases. The CDR3 sequence is 15 residues long. The ends lost 3 bases at V and 5 bases at J; junction bases unmatched: 8. Germline loops: CDR1 LNHDA, CDR2 SQIVND (reference sequence). In nucleotides, the CDR3 is TGTGCCAGTAGTATTTTGACAGGGGAACTTTATGGCTACACCTTC. Encoded protein: CASSILTGELYGYTF.

The chain uses TRBV5-6 and TRBJ1-5, with 10 bases matching TRBD1. With V trimmed by 1 base and J by 4 bases, 8 bases remained unmatched. This CDR3 spans 17 amino acids. The germline CDR1 and CDR2 sequences are SGHDT and YYEEEE. The DNA for the CDR3 is TGTGCCAGCAGCTTGTCTGGGACAGGGGACCTGAATCAGCCCCAGCATTTT. The encoded protein is CASSLSGTGDLNQPQHF.